Given below is one TCR beta chain in context. Antigen specificity is unknown. Described time point: sample taken at primary tumor resection. This entry comes from a study of spatial heterogeneity in lung cancer. The CDR3 is 11 residues long. V lost 2 bases, J lost 9 bases, and 8 bases lay in between. Germline assignment: CDR1 DFQATT and CDR2 SNEGSKA (reference sequence). The library protocol tagged each TCR cDNA with a unique molecular identifier. TCRdb called the 5' RACE reads again in MiXCR, with one record for every CDR3 protein. This sample has some 20,000 distinct CDR3 sequences; more than 15% occur once, and the top ten carry roughly 29%. Study-level findings and limits: Tumoral mutation counts were tracked by counts of expanded intratumoral alpha and beta TCRs.

Material: lung tumor tissue, obtained at surgery. This chain uses TRBV20-1 with TRBJ2-1, with unresolved D. The clonotype originates from a female donor with early-stage non-small cell lung cancer. The CDR3 here is CSARTFSEQFF. The CDR3 DNA sequence: TGCAGTGCTAGAACTTTTAGTGAGCAGTTCTTC.